A single sample is the source of the 27 T cell receptor beta chains below, sequenced in a study of T cell responses to AZD1222 COVID-19 vaccine. Some clones are missing from TCRdb's copy, which holds only in-frame ones; the method was immunoSEQ multiplex PCR. This sample yields approximately 150,000 clones, of which about 92% are seen a single time; around 5% belongs to the top ten. This specimen consisted of peripheral blood, obtained on day 0 of AZD1222 vaccination. These receptors were collected from an adult in good health.

The chain employs TRBV7-8 and TRBJ2-7, with a tentative D call TRBD1 (6 bases). This CDR3 comprises 15 residues. Trimming shortened V by 2 bases and J by 0 bases, and 11 bases separated the two germline ends. Germline CDR1 reads SGHVS; CDR2 reads FQNEAQ. The CDR3 DNA sequence: TGTGCCAGCAGCTTACGGACAGAAGACTCCTACGAGCAGTACTTC. It translates to CASSLRTEDSYEQYF.

The chain is built from TRBV3-1 (or the pseudogene TRBV3-2) and TRBJ1-4; D is unresolved. Germline lookup yields CDR1 LGHDT and CDR2 YNNKEL (reference sequence). The CDR3 contains 12 residues. Deletions cut 2 bases from V and 9 bases from J, with 7 bases between. CDR3 residues: CASSQMSKKLFF. CDR3 DNA sequence: TGTGCCAGCAGCCAAATGTCGAAAAAACTGTTTTTT.

J is TRBJ2-5 and V is TRBV4-3, with 7 bases matching TRBD2. The V and J ends lost 1 base and 0 bases, in that order; junction bases with no gene match: 8. Per the germline V gene, CDR1 is LGHNA and CDR2 is YSLEER. This CDR3 contains 17 residues. CDR3 sequence: CASSQVASGAYQETQYF. As DNA, the CDR3 is TGCGCCAGCAGCCAAGTGGCTAGCGGAGCGTACCAAGAGACCCAGTACTTC.

The chain recombines TRBV28 with TRBJ1-2; 8 nucleotides agree with TRBD1. Germline-derived CDR1 and CDR2 are MDHEN and SYDVKM. There are 14 residues in the CDR3. Losses at the gene ends were 3 bases for V and 8 bases for J; bases not matched to a gene: 8. This CDR3 reads CASSLGDRNAGYTF. The DNA for the CDR3 is TGTGCCAGCAGTTTGGGGGACAGGAACGCAGGCTACACCTTC.

This chain uses TRBV2 with TRBJ1-5, with 10 positions matching TRBD1. Germline V gives CDR1 SNHLY, CDR2 FYNNEI. The CDR3 spans 14 residues. Trimming took 9 bases from V and 6 from J; bases not matched to a gene: 8. Here the CDR3 DNA reads TGTGCCAGTATCCGGGACAGGGGTGGTCAGCCCCAGCATTTT. This gives the protein CASIRDRGGQPQHF.

V is TRBV6-6 and J is TRBJ1-1, with D possibly being TRBD1 (5 bases). V lost 0 bases, J lost 5 bases, and 13 bases lay in between. Germline CDR1 is MNHNY and CDR2 is SVGAGI (reference sequence). This CDR3 has 15 residues. Here the CDR3 DNA reads TGTGCCAGCAGTTACTCCCCAGGGAAAATAACTGAAGCTTTCTTT. It translates to CASSYSPGKITEAFF.

V gene TRBV4-3 combines with J gene TRBJ2-7, with 7 bases fitting TRBD1. Germline CDR1 reads LGHNA; CDR2 reads YSLEER. V shed 5 bases, J shed 1 base, and the junction held 8 bases outside the gene matches. The CDR3 is made up of 15 amino acids. The DNA for the CDR3 is TGCGCCAGCAGCAAAAGTCCGGGACAGTCCTACGAGCAGTACTTC. This codes for CASSKSPGQSYEQYF.

The CDR3 region is CASSQGRGQITYEQYF. The CDR3 nucleotides read TGCGCCAGCAGCCAAGGGAGAGGACAGATAACCTACGAGCAGTACTTC. This chain links TRBV4-3 with TRBJ2-7, with D possibly being TRBD1 (6 bases). V was pared by 1 base and J by 2 bases, with 15 bases between. The length of the CDR3 is 16 residues. Germline V lookup: CDR1 LGHNA, CDR2 YSLEER.

A few counts support this clone. CDR3 sequence (DNA): TGTGCCACGACAACAAACGGACTAGCGGGCACCAACACCGGGGAGCTGTTTTTT. It encodes CATTTNGLAGTNTGELFF. The chain links TRBV15 to TRBJ2-2; 11 bases agree with TRBD2. With 9 bases clipped from V and 2 bases from J, the junction kept 14 bases outside the gene matches. Per germline, CDR1 LNHNV and CDR2 YYDKDF (reference sequence). CDR3 size: 18 residues.

CDR3 residues: CSVSIGTNDGYTF. The CDR3 DNA sequence: TGCAGCGTTTCAATCGGGACAAATGATGGCTACACCTTC. V is TRBV29-1 and J is TRBJ1-2, with a possible D match to TRBD1 (6 bases). CDR3 length equals 13 residues. Per the germline V gene, CDR1 is SQVTM and CDR2 is ANQGSEA. With 5 bases removed from V and 6 bases from J, the gap between germline ends came to 16 bases.

This chain links TRBV19 with TRBJ2-7, with unresolved D. Germline loops: CDR1 LNHDA, CDR2 SQIVND (reference sequence). V dropped 3 bases and J dropped 0 bases, with 9 bases sitting between them. CDR3 size: 14 residues. The CDR3 region has the DNA TGTGCCAGTAGTATCGGCCTGAGCTCCTACGAGCAGTACTTC. Translation gives CASSIGLSSYEQYF.

The J gene is TRBJ2-7, the V gene TRBV11-1; 9 bases agree with TRBD2. The germline gives CDR1 SGHAT, CDR2 FQDESV (reference sequence). This CDR3 has 15 residues. V shed 6 bases, J shed 2 bases, and the junction held 8 bases outside the gene matches. CDR3 in DNA: TGTGCCAGCAGGCCCTTGGCGGGAGGGCCCTACGAGCAGTACTTC. Translated, it gives CASRPLAGGPYEQYF.

The chain is built from TRBV2 and TRBJ2-7; D may correspond to TRBD1 or TRBD2 (5 bases each). CDR1 and CDR2 (germline): SNHLY, FYNNEI. Trimming took 3 bases from V and 4 from J, leaving 19 bases between them. The CDR3 runs to 16 residues. The CDR3, as DNA: TGTGCCAGCAGTGAGGGGTCAGGGACCTTCAGGTACGAGCAGTACTTC. Translation: CASSEGSGTFRYEQYF.

The V and J genes are TRBV5-5 and TRBJ2-7, with 7 bases matching TRBD1. The CDR3 runs to 12 residues. Germline-derived CDR1 and CDR2 are SGHKS and YYEKEE (reference sequence). Trimming removed 3 bases from V and 7 bases from J; junction bases left unmatched: 4. The CDR3 protein is CASSYRGREQYF. CDR3 sequence (DNA): TGTGCCAGCAGCTACAGGGGAAGGGAGCAGTACTTC.

This chain links TRBV6-1 with TRBJ1-2, with TRBD1 matching over 8 bases. The germline gives CDR1 MNHNS, CDR2 SASEGT. The CDR3 contains 15 residues. V shed 0 bases, J shed 8 bases, and the junction held 8 bases outside the gene matches. CDR3 nucleotides: TGTGCCAGCAGTGAAGCCGCAGGGGGCGCGGAAGGCTACACCTTC. Translated, it gives CASSEAAGGAEGYTF.

The V gene is TRBV29-1, the J gene TRBJ1-2; possibly TRBD1 for D (6 bases). The CDR3 runs 13 residues. Germline V gives CDR1 SQVTM, CDR2 ANQGSEA. Trimming took off 4 bases at V and 3 bases at J, with 12 bases between the two ends. The CDR3 reads CSVGTGKDYGYTF. The CDR3 DNA reads as TGCAGCGTTGGTACAGGGAAAGACTATGGCTACACCTTC.

CDR3 coding DNA: TGCGCCAGCAGCCAAGAAGGTAGGACCCCTTCACAGGCTAATTCACCCCTCCACTTT. Encoded protein: CASSQEGRTPSQANSPLHF. The chain joins TRBV4-3 to TRBJ1-6; TRBD1 might be the D (5 bases). The V and J ends lost 0 bases and 6 bases respectively, with 21 bases between them. This CDR3 has 19 residues. Germline V gene data show CDR1 as LGHNA and CDR2 as YSLEER.

The V call is TRBV27, the J call TRBJ2-5; D call uncertain. V dropped 6 bases and J dropped 1 base, with 9 bases sitting between them. Germline CDR1 and CDR2: MNHEY and SMNVEV (reference sequence). The CDR3 covers 13 residues. The CDR3, as DNA: TGTGCCAGCAGCCCGAAGCTCCAAGAGACCCAGTACTTC. Translating it yields CASSPKLQETQYF.

The gene calls are TRBV7-9 and TRBJ1-4; 7 nucleotides agree with TRBD1. CDR1 and CDR2 (germline): SEHNR, FQNEAQ (reference sequence). The V and J ends lost 5 bases and 6 bases, in that order; junction bases with no gene match: 6. The CDR3 covers 14 residues. The CDR3, as DNA: TGTGCCAGCAGCCCAGGGGGAATACATGAAAAACTGTTTTTT. Protein: CASSPGGIHEKLFF. The full variable domain, rest sourced from reference TRBV7-9 and TRBJ1-4, is DTGVSQNPRHKITKRGQNVTFRCDPISEHNRLYWYRQTLGQGPEFLTYFQNEAQLEKSRLLSDRFSAERPKGSFSTLEIQRTEQGDSAMYLCASSPGGIHEKLFFGSGTQLSVL.

To note about this clone: In the same sample, other DNA sequences code for this CDR3. J is TRBJ1-1 and V is TRBV10-3, with 8 bases aligning to TRBD1. V was clipped by 6 bases and J by 3 bases; unmatched bases: 3. The CDR3 spans 13 residues. Looked up from germline, CDR1 is ENHRY and CDR2 is SYGVKD. The CDR3 here is CAISDRGDTEAFF. CDR3 nucleotide sequence: TGTGCCATCAGCGACAGGGGTGACACTGAAGCTTTCTTT.

The V and J genes are TRBV12-3 or TRBV12-4 and TRBJ2-7; D unresolved. Trimming left V 6 bases short and J 1 base short, with 7 bases between. The length of the CDR3 is 12 residues. The CDR3 DNA reads as TGTGCCAGCAGCAAGTTATCCTACGAGCAGTACTTC. This gives the protein CASSKLSYEQYF.

V is TRBV3-1 (or the pseudogene TRBV3-2) and J is TRBJ2-7; 7 nucleotides line up with TRBD2. The CDR3 has 14 residues. Germline V CDR1 and CDR2: LGHDT, YNNKEL (reference sequence). V gave up 1 base and J gave up 5 bases; unmatched junction bases: 5. The CDR3 is CASSQGAGGNEQYF. The CDR3 region has the DNA TGTGCCAGCAGCCAAGGGGCCGGGGGGAACGAGCAGTACTTC.

The chain links TRBV19 to TRBJ1-1; D is possibly TRBD1 (6 bases). The CDR3 consists of 15 residues. V lost 5 bases and J 2 bases, leaving 15 bases between the germline ends. Germline CDR1 LNHDA, CDR2 SQIVND (reference sequence). CDR3 in amino acids: CASSPNRVSNTEAFF. The CDR3 coding sequence is TGTGCCAGTAGTCCCAACAGGGTAAGCAACACTGAAGCTTTCTTT.

V usage is TRBV5-1 and J usage is TRBJ1-4, with D possibly being TRBD1 (5 bases). The CDR3 covers 15 residues. The germline CDR1 and CDR2 sequences are SGHRS and YFSETQ. Trimming stripped 2 bases from V and 3 bases from J, with 11 bases between. In nucleotides, the CDR3 is TGCGCCAGCAGCTTCATGGGGGACTCTAATGAAAAACTGTTTTTT. This gives the protein CASSFMGDSNEKLFF.

The V gene is TRBV5-1, the J gene TRBJ2-7; 10 bases match TRBD1. The germline gives CDR1 SGHRS, CDR2 YFSETQ. V trimming: 2 bases; J trimming: 6 bases; junction bases outside the gene matches: 5. The CDR3 totals 14 residues. For the CDR3, the DNA is TGCGCCAGCAGCTTAGGGACAGGGGAGGCCGAGCAGTACTTC. The encoded protein is CASSLGTGEAEQYF. Complete variable domain (other parts from reference TRBV5-1 and TRBJ2-7): KAGVTQTPRYLIKTRGQQVTLSCSPISGHRSVSWYQQTPGQGLQFLFEYFSETQRNKGNFPGRFSGRQFSNSRSEMNVSTLELGDSALYLCASSLGTGEAEQYFGPGTRLTVT.

The chain couples TRBV5-4 to TRBJ1-5; TRBD1 might be the D (5 bases). The germline V gene has CDR1 SGHNT and CDR2 YYREEE (reference sequence). The V gene lost 4 bases and the J gene lost 0 bases, with 11 bases spanning the gap. The CDR3 is made up of 15 amino acids. CDR3 nucleotides: TGTGCCAGCAGCGCGGGACCGATTAGCAATCAGCCCCAGCATTTT. It encodes CASSAGPISNQPQHF.

In its sample, this clone was seen a few times. The CDR3 region is CASSQEQQGFSDNSPLHF. CDR3 in DNA: TGCGCCAGCAGCCAAGAACAACAGGGATTTAGTGATAATTCACCCCTCCACTTT. The chain carries TRBV4-1 and TRBJ1-6, with D perhaps matching TRBD1 (6 bases). V lost 0 bases and J 5 bases, leaving 17 bases between the germline ends. The CDR3 runs to 18 residues. Germline assignment: CDR1 MGHRA and CDR2 YSYEKL.